The next 2 T cell receptor beta chains were all read from a single sample in a study of cytomegalovirus exposure and HLA in healthy donors. PCR used 60 Vbeta primers and 13 Jbeta primers. Data came from immunoSEQ multiplex PCR; TCRdb stores just in-frame clones and leaves some out. The sample has 200,000 to 250,000 clones, about three quarters seen once. The sample was PBMCs. All receptors derive from a woman in her sixties in good health and CMV-seropositive.

The V gene is TRBV28, the J gene TRBJ1-3; perhaps TRBD1 as D (5 bases). This CDR3 spans 13 amino acids. The V gene lost 6 bases and the J gene lost 8 bases, with 14 bases spanning the gap. Germline CDR1 and CDR2: MDHEN and SYDVKM. The CDR3 is CASSNGGEDTIYF. The CDR3 bases are TGTGCCAGCAGCAACGGGGGGGAGGACACCATATATTTT.

V and J are TRBV25-1 and TRBJ1-1; D is perhaps TRBD1 (6 bases). Trimming removed 8 bases from V and 1 base from J, with 8 bases in between. This CDR3 has 12 amino acids. CDR1 and CDR2 from the germline V gene are MGHDK and SYGVNS. CDR3 residues: CASGTRNTEAFF. CDR3 nucleotide sequence: TGTGCCAGCGGGACACGGAACACTGAAGCTTTCTTT.